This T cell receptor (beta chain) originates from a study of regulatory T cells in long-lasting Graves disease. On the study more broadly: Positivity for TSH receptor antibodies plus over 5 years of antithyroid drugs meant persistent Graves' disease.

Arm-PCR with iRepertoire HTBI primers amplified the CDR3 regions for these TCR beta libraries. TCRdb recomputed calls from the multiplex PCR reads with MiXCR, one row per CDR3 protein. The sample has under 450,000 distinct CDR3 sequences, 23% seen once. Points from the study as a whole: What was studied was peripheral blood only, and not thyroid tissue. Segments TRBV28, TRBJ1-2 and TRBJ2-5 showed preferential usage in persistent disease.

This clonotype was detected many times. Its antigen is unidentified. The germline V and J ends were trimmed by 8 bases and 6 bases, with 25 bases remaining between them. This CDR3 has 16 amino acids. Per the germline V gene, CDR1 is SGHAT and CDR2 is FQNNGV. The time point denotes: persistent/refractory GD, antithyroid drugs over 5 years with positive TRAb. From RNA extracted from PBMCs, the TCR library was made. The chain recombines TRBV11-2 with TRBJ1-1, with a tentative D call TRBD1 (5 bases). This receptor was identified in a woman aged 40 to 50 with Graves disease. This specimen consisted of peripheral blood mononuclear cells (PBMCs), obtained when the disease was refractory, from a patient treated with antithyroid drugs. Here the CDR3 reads CASFRVGGPGRAEAFF. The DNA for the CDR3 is TGTGCCAGCTTCAGGGTGGGAGGGCCAGGGAGGGCTGAAGCTTTCTTT.